This T cell receptor beta chain comes out of a study of high-grade serous ovarian cancer treatment subgroups. Sequencing was performed with immunoSEQ multiplex PCR; in TCRdb, only in-frame clones are kept and a portion is missing. The sample lists roughly 12,000 clones, roughly 87% seen once, with approximately 6.3% in the top ten. This CDR3 has 16 amino acids. Germline CDR1 reads MGHRA; CDR2 reads YSYEKL. Trimming left V 2 bases short and J 0 bases short, with 11 bases between. Tumor samples were taken before definitive surgery or chemotherapy. Sequenced material: tumor tissue. This sequence joins TRBV4-1 and TRBJ2-4, with a tentative D call TRBD2 (6 bases). This clonotype originated in a human donor with high-grade serous ovarian cancer. The CDR3 nucleotides read TGCGCCAGCAGCCAACCCCGGAGGGGAGCCAAAAACATTCAGTACTTC. It translates to CASSQPRRGAKNIQYF.